This T cell receptor beta chain was documented in a study of T cell clonotyping in hematopoietic cell transplantation. Regarding the study as a whole: Few recipient clonotypes overlapped donors; over 95% were de novo at given depth. After transplant, recipient diversity fell while pathologically expanded clonotypes grew through day 180.

Clones were read by immunoSEQ multiplex PCR, and TCRdb kept only the in-frame ones, dropping some. The profile shows 25,000 to 35,000 clones, approximately 94% of them singletons. The CDR3 totals 16 residues. The V segment lost 4 bases and the J segment 5 bases; nucleotides outside the gene matches: 10. From germline, CDR1 is SGHDT and CDR2 YYEEEE. As to this clone: The antigen is not known.

Documented time point: recipient sample about 28 days before transplant, after cytoreduction. The receptor was derived from a man aged 45-65 years with acute myeloid leukemia. Some clones in this sample may be carry-over from other donors' samples. This sequence joins TRBV5-6 and TRBJ2-5, with 11 bases fitting TRBD1. This specimen consisted of peripheral blood mononuclear cells, obtained before stem cell transplant. The chain's CDR3 is CASSPGGQGVFETQYF. DNA of the CDR3: TGTGCCAGCAGCCCCGGGGGACAGGGGGTTTTCGAGACCCAGTACTTC.